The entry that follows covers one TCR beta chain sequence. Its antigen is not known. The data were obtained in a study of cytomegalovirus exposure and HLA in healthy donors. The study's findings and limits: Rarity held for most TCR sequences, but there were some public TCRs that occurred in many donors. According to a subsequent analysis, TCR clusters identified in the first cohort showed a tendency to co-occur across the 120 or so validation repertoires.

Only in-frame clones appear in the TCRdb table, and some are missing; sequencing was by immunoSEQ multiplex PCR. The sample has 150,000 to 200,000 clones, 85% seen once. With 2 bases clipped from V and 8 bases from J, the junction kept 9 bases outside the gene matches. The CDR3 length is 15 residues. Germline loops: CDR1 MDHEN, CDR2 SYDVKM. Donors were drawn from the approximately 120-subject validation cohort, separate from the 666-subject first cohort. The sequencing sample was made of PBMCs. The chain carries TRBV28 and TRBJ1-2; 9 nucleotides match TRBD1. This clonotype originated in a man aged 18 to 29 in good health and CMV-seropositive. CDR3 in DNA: TGTGCCAGCAGTTTAATACCGGGACAGGGACGGGGCTACACCTTC. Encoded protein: CASSLIPGQGRGYTF.